The rows below give T cell receptor beta chains drawn from one sample of a study of Graves' ophthalmopathy and Graves' hyperthyroidism. One entry per CDR3 protein results from TCRdb running MiXCR on the multiplex PCR reads. This table has just over 600,000 distinct CDR3 sequences, roughly 20% appearing once. The sample comprised peripheral blood. All receptors come from a woman younger than 30 with stable Graves' hyperthyroidism. Some clones in this sample may be carry-over from other donors' samples. Both conserved end residues are part of each CDR3. Each record gives: D gene, V gene, clone size, J gene, CDR3 length, CDR3 protein, CDR3 DNA. D genes are given only for firm matches. The size field is filled for only some rows; it gives once, few, many or a size class.

D gene: .; V gene: TRBV6-2/TRBV6-3; clone size: .; J gene: TRBJ2-6; CDR3 length: 15; CDR3 protein: CASSLLATGANVLTF; CDR3 DNA: TGTGCCAGCAGCCTTCTAGCGACCGGGGCCAACGTCCTGACTTTC
D gene: .; V gene: TRBV6-1; clone size: many; J gene: TRBJ1-1; CDR3 length: 14; CDR3 protein: CASSEEWRNTEAFF; CDR3 DNA: TGTGCCAGCAGTGAAGAGTGGCGGAACACTGAAGCTTTCTTT
D gene: .; V gene: TRBV19; clone size: many; J gene: TRBJ2-2; CDR3 length: 14; CDR3 protein: CASSIAGAFGELFF; CDR3 DNA: TGTGCCAGTAGTATAGCGGGAGCGTTCGGGGAGCTGTTTTTT
D gene: .; V gene: TRBV10-3; clone size: many; J gene: TRBJ1-1; CDR3 length: 14; CDR3 protein: CAISSWGGNTEAFF; CDR3 DNA: TGTGCCATCAGTTCATGGGGCGGGAACACTGAAGCTTTCTTT
D gene: .; V gene: TRBV28; clone size: .; J gene: TRBJ2-5; CDR3 length: 15; CDR3 protein: CASPIGGAAGETQYF; CDR3 DNA: TGTGCCAGCCCCATAGGGGGGGCCGCGGGGGAGACCCAGTACTTC
D gene: .; V gene: TRBV11-2; clone size: many; J gene: TRBJ1-2; CDR3 length: 16; CDR3 protein: CASSLESWVHQYGYTF; CDR3 DNA: TGTGCCAGCAGCTTAGAGAGTTGGGTACATCAATATGGCTACACCTTC
D gene: .; V gene: TRBV6-1; clone size: .; J gene: TRBJ2-5; CDR3 length: 13; CDR3 protein: CASTLGLEETQYF; CDR3 DNA: TGTGCCAGCACCTTGGGTTTGGAAGAGACCCAGTACTTC
D gene: .; V gene: TRBV2; clone size: many; J gene: TRBJ1-2; CDR3 length: 13; CDR3 protein: CASSEFGGYGYTF; CDR3 DNA: TGTGCCAGCAGTGAGTTTGGCGGCTATGGCTACACCTTC
D gene: .; V gene: TRBV7-9; clone size: once; J gene: TRBJ1-2; CDR3 length: 14; CDR3 protein: CASSSVGVNYGYTF; CDR3 DNA: TGTGCCAGCAGCTCCGTGGGAGTTAACTATGGCTACACCTTC
D gene: .; V gene: TRBV18; clone size: .; J gene: TRBJ1-2; CDR3 length: 12; CDR3 protein: CASSPPNSGYTF; CDR3 DNA: TGTGCCAGCTCACCACCGAATTCGGGCTACACCTTC
D gene: .; V gene: TRBV6-1; clone size: .; J gene: TRBJ1-6; CDR3 length: 13; CDR3 protein: CASTEGPNSPLHF; CDR3 DNA: TGTGCCAGCACCGAGGGTCCCAATTCACCCCTCCACTTT
D gene: .; V gene: TRBV13; clone size: many; J gene: TRBJ1-2; CDR3 length: 13; CDR3 protein: CASSHEGDYGYTF; CDR3 DNA: TGTGCCAGCAGCCACGAAGGGGACTATGGCTACACCTTC
D gene: TRBD2; V gene: TRBV11-1; clone size: few; J gene: TRBJ2-5; CDR3 length: 17; CDR3 protein: CASSLALLAGQQETQYF; CDR3 DNA: TGTGCCAGCAGCTTAGCCCTACTAGCGGGGCAACAAGAGACCCAGTACTTC
D gene: .; V gene: TRBV4-1; clone size: many; J gene: TRBJ2-5; CDR3 length: 15; CDR3 protein: CASSQERRGANTQYF; CDR3 DNA: TGCGCCAGCAGCCAAGAAAGGCGCGGGGCGAATACCCAGTACTTC
D gene: .; V gene: TRBV7-2; clone size: .; J gene: TRBJ1-6; CDR3 length: 14; CDR3 protein: CASSHLGFNSPLHF; CDR3 DNA: TGCGCCAGCAGCCATCTGGGGTTTAATTCACCCCTCCACTTT
D gene: .; V gene: TRBV10-1; clone size: many; J gene: TRBJ2-7; CDR3 length: 15; CDR3 protein: CASSDPTGGTYEQYF; CDR3 DNA: TGCGCCAGCAGTGACCCGACAGGCGGTACCTACGAGCAGTACTTC
D gene: .; V gene: TRBV30; clone size: .; J gene: TRBJ1-2; CDR3 length: 14; CDR3 protein: CAWSSPDRSYSYTF; CDR3 DNA: TGTGCCTGGAGTTCACCGGACAGATCCTATTCCTACACCTTC
D gene: TRBD1; V gene: TRBV10-3; clone size: .; J gene: TRBJ1-2; CDR3 length: 15; CDR3 protein: CAIKMEEGALYGYTF; CDR3 DNA: TGTGCCATCAAGATGGAGGAGGGGGCCCTCTATGGCTACACCTTC
D gene: .; V gene: TRBV4-1; clone size: many; J gene: TRBJ1-2; CDR3 length: 15; CDR3 protein: CASSQQGRYQYGYTF; CDR3 DNA: TGCGCCAGCAGCCAACAGGGGCGCTATCAGTATGGCTACACCTTC
D gene: .; V gene: TRBV30; clone size: .; J gene: TRBJ2-7; CDR3 length: 12; CDR3 protein: CAWSEAHGEQYF; CDR3 DNA: TGTGCCTGGAGTGAGGCTCACGGGGAGCAGTACTTC
D gene: TRBD1; V gene: TRBV4-1; clone size: few; J gene: TRBJ2-7; CDR3 length: 15; CDR3 protein: CASSQEGTGRYEQYF; CDR3 DNA: TGCGCCAGCAGCCAAGAAGGGACAGGGAGGTACGAGCAGTACTTC
D gene: .; V gene: TRBV25-1; clone size: many; J gene: TRBJ1-1; CDR3 length: 13; CDR3 protein: CASTLASSTEAFF; CDR3 DNA: TGTGCCAGCACTCTAGCCTCATCCACTGAAGCTTTCTTT
D gene: .; V gene: TRBV5-1; clone size: .; J gene: TRBJ2-7; CDR3 length: 17; CDR3 protein: CASSFSPANGVSYEQYF; CDR3 DNA: TGCGCCAGCAGCTTTTCCCCAGCTAATGGGGTCTCCTACGAGCAGTACTTC
D gene: TRBD1; V gene: TRBV7-2; clone size: .; J gene: TRBJ2-2; CDR3 length: 15; CDR3 protein: CASSQGQGVPGKLFF; CDR3 DNA: TGTGCCAGCAGCCAGGGACAGGGAGTCCCCGGGAAGCTGTTTTTT
D gene: TRBD1; V gene: TRBV4-1; clone size: few; J gene: TRBJ1-1; CDR3 length: 16; CDR3 protein: CASSQRQGMGNTEAFF; CDR3 DNA: TGCGCCAGCAGCCAAAGACAGGGGATGGGGAACACTGAAGCTTTCTTT
D gene: .; V gene: TRBV12-5; clone size: many; J gene: TRBJ1-2; CDR3 length: 16; CDR3 protein: CASGLVRKTNNYGYTF; CDR3 DNA: TGTGCTAGTGGTTTGGTAAGAAAGACCAATAACTATGGCTACACCTTC